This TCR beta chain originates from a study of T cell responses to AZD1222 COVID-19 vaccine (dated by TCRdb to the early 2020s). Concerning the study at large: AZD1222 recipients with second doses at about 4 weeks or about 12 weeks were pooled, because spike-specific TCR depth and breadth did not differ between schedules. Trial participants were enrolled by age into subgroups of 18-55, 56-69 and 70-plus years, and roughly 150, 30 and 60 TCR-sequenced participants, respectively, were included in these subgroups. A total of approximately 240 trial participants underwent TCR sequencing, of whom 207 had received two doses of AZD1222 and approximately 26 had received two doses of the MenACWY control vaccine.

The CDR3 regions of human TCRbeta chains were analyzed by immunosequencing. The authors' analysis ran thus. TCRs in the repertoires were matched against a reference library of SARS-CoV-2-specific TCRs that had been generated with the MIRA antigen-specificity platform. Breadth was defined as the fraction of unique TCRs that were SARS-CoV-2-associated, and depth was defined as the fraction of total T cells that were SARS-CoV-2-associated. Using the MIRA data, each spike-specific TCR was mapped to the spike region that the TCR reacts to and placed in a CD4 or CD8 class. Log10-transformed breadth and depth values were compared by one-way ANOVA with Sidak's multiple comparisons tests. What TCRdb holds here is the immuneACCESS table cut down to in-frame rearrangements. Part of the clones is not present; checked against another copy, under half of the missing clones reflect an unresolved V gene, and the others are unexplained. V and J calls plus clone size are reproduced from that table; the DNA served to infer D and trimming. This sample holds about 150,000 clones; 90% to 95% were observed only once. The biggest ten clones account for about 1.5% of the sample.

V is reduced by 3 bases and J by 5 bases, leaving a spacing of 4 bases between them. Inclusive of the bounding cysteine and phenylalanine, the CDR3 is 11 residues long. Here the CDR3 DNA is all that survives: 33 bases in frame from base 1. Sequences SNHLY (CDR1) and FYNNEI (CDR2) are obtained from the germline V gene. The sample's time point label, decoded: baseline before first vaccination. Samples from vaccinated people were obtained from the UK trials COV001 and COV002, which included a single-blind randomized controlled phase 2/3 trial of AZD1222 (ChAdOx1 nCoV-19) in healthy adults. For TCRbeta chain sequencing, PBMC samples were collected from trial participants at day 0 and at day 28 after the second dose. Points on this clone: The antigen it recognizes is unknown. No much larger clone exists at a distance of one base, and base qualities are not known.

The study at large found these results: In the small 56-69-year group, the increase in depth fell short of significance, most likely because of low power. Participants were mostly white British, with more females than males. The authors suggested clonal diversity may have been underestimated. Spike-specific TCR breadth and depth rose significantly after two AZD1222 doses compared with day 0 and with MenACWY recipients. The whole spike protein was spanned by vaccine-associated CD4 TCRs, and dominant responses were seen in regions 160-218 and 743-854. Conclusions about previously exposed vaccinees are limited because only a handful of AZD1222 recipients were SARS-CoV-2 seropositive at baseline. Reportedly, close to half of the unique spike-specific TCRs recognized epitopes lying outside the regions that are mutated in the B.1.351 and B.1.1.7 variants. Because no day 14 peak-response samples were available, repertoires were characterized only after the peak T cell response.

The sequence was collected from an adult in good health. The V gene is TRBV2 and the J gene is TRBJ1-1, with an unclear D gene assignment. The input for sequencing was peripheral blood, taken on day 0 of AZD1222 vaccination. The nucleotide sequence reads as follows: TGTGCCAGCAGTGACTCGACTGAAGCTTTCTTT. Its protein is CASSDSTEAFF.